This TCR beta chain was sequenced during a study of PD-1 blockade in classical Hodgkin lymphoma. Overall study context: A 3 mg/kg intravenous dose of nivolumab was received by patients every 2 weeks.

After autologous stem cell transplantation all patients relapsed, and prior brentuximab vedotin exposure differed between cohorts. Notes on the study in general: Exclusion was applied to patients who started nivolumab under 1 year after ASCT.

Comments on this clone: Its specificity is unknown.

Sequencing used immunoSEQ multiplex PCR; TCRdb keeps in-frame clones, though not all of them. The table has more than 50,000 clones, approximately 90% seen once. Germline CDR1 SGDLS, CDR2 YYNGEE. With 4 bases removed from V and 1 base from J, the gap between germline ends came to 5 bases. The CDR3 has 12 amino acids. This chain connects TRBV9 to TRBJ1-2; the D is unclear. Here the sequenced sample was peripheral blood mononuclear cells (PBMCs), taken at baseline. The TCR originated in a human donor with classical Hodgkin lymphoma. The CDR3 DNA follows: TGTGCCAGCAGCCGGGGTAACTATGGCTACACCTTC. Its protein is CASSRGNYGYTF.